This T cell receptor beta chain came from a study of T cells in Graves' hyperthyroidism and ophthalmopathy. There were TCR beta CDR3 regions amplified from RNA transcripts. Primed by the HTBI set, a first-round RT-PCR was run on the TCR CDR3. TCRdb processed the multiplex PCR reads anew with MiXCR; each CDR3 protein has one entry. Of over 200,000 distinct CDR3 sequences in the sample, about 15% were seen once. Hyperthyroidism, newly diagnosed and lasting under 2 months, affected patients aged 18 to 65. Sampled blood dates from first hyperthyroidism diagnosis, and it precedes any ophthalmopathy symptoms. The V end was cut by 6 bases, the J end by 5 bases, with 19 bases between. The CDR3 runs to 15 residues. Germline V gene lookup returns CDR1 MDHEN and CDR2 SYDVKM. This clonotype was picked up many times.

The source of this sequence is a woman aged 40 to 50 with Graves' hyperthyroidism that later progressed to Graves' ophthalmopathy. The rearrangement joins TRBV28 to TRBJ2-5, with TRBD1 as a possible D gene (6 bases). Sequenced input: blood. In DNA form, the CDR3 reads TGTGCCAGCAGGGGAAACGCAGGGGTTCTGGAGACCCAGTACTTC. Residues: CASRGNAGVLETQYF.